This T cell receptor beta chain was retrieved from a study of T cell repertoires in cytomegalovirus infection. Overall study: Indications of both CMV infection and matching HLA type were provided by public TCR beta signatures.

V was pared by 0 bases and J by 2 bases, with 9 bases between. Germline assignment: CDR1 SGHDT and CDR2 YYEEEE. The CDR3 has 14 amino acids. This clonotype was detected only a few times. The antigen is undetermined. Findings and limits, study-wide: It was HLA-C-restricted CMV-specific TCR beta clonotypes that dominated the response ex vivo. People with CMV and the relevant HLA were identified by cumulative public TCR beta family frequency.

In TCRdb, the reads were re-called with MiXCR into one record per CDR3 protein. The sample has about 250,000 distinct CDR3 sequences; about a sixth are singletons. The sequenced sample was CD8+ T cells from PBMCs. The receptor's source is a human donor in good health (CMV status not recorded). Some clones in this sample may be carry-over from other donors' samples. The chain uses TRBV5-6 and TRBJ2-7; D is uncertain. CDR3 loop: CASSLALVTYEQYF. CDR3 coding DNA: TGTGCCAGCAGCTTGGCTTTAGTTACCTACGAGCAGTACTTC.